What follows describes a single TCR beta chain. The target antigen is unknown. This entry is derived from a study of T cell responses to AZD1222 COVID-19 vaccine. General study findings and limits: Only a handful of individuals given AZD1222 were seropositive at baseline. Distributed over spike, vaccine-associated CD4 TCRs predominated at 160-218 and 743-854.

Germline-derived CDR1 and CDR2 are SGHDN and FVKESK. V gave up 3 bases and J gave up 7 bases, with 9 bases separating them. The CDR3 spans 12 residues. Measured with immunoSEQ multiplex PCR; TCRdb has only the in-frame clones, and not every one. The table includes over 65,000 clones, 85% to 90% detected once. The specimen comprised peripheral blood, sampled 28 days after the second AZD1222 dose. The source is an adult who received the AZD1222 COVID-19 vaccine. V and J are TRBV14 and TRBJ2-5, with D maybe TRBD2 (6 bases). CDR3 DNA: TGTGCCAGCAGCCATACCGGGGGGACCCAGTACTTC. It encodes CASSHTGGTQYF.